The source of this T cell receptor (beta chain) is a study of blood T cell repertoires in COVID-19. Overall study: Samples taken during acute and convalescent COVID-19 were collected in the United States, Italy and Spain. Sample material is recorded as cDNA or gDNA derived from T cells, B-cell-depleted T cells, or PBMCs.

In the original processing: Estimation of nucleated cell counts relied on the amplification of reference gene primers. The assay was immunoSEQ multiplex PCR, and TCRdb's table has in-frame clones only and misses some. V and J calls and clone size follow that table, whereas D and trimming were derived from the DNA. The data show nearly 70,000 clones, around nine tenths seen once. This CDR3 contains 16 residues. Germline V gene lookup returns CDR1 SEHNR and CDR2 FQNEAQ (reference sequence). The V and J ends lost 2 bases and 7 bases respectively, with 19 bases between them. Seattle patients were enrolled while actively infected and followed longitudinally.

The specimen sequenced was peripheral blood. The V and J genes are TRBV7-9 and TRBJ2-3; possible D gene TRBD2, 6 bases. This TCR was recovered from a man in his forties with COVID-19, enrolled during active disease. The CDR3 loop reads CASSLKAGISLNTQYF. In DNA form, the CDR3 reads TGTGCCAGCAGCTTAAAGGCGGGGATCAGTTTAAATACGCAGTATTTT.